This entry lists 7 T cell receptor beta chains sequenced from one sample in a study of T cell responses to AZD1222 COVID-19 vaccine. Repertoires were generated with immunoSEQ multiplex PCR, while TCRdb's copy carries only in-frame clones and drops some. Here the sample spans approximately 150,000 clones, about 88% being singletons. The starting material was peripheral blood, obtained on day 0 of AZD1222 vaccination. The receptors here all came from an adult in good health.

This clone came up a few times. This chain joins TRBV19 and TRBJ1-4; possibly TRBD1 for D (5 bases). The CDR3 sequence is 16 residues long. Between the trimmed V and J ends, which lost 10 bases and 6 bases, there was a span of 24 bases. Germline V gives CDR1 LNHDA, CDR2 SQIVND (reference sequence). Here the CDR3 DNA reads TGTGCCACCGCATTGGGACGGCGGGCCGGGGATGAAAAACTGTTTTTT. This translates into CATALGRRAGDEKLFF.

The chain is built from TRBV5-4 and TRBJ2-1, with unresolved D. The CDR3 has 15 amino acids. Germline V gives CDR1 SGHNT, CDR2 YYREEE (reference sequence). Trimming took off 3 bases at V and 7 bases at J, with 17 bases between the two ends. The CDR3 DNA follows: TGTGCCAGCAGCTCCCTCTCCGGACCCGGGAATGAGCAGTTCTTC. It translates to CASSSLSGPGNEQFF.

This rearrangement joins TRBV6-5 to TRBJ1-2; D is uncertain. CDR1 MNHEY and CDR2 SVGAGI come from the germline V gene. CDR3 length: 11 residues. Trimming removed 8 bases from V and 2 bases from J, with 6 bases in between. CDR3 sequence (DNA): TGTGCCAGCTTCGTAAACTATGGCTACACCTTC. Encoded protein: CASFVNYGYTF.

This sequence joins TRBV6-5 and TRBJ2-7, with 8 positions matching TRBD2. The V gene end was trimmed by 6 bases and the J gene end by 5 bases; junction bases not matched to a gene: 9. CDR1 is MNHEY, CDR2 SVGAGI, per germline. CDR3 length: 14 residues. CDR3 nucleotide sequence: TGTGCCAGCAGACCCGGCGGGGGGATCCACGAGCAGTACTTC. Amino acid sequence: CASRPGGGIHEQYF.

V usage is TRBV18 and J usage is TRBJ1-2; the match to TRBD1 covers 10 bases. Germline lookup yields CDR1 KGHSH and CDR2 LQKENI. The CDR3 spans 14 residues. With 5 bases clipped from V and 3 bases from J, the junction kept 3 bases outside the gene matches. In nucleotides, the CDR3 is TGTGCCAGCTCATCTGGGACAGGGGACTATGGCTACACCTTC. Protein product: CASSSGTGDYGYTF. Looking up the rest from reference TRBV18 and TRBJ1-2 gives the full variable domain: NAGVMQNPRHLVRRRGQEARLRCSPMKGHSHVYWYRQLPEEGLKFMVYLQKENIIDESGMPKERFSAEFPKEGPSILRIQQVVRGDSAAYFCASSSGTGDYGYTFGSGTRLTVV.

This chain uses TRBV10-1 with TRBJ2-1, with 9 bases matching TRBD1. The CDR3 covers 18 residues. V was clipped by 3 bases and J by 0 bases; unmatched bases: 9. Germline V CDR1 and CDR2: WNHNN, SYGVQD (reference sequence). The CDR3 coding sequence is TGCGCCAGCAGTGATACCCTCGGGACAGGGAGCTCCTACAATGAGCAGTTCTTC. Its protein product is CASSDTLGTGSSYNEQFF.

CDR3 coding DNA: TGTGCCAGCAGCGAACAGGGGGTCGAGCAGTACGTC. Translating gives CASSEQGVEQYV. This chain joins TRBV14 and TRBJ2-7, with 8 bases fitting TRBD1. There are 12 residues in the CDR3. The germline CDR1 and CDR2 sequences are SGHDN and FVKESK. The trim removed 5 bases at V and 6 bases at J, leaving 3 bases unmatched.